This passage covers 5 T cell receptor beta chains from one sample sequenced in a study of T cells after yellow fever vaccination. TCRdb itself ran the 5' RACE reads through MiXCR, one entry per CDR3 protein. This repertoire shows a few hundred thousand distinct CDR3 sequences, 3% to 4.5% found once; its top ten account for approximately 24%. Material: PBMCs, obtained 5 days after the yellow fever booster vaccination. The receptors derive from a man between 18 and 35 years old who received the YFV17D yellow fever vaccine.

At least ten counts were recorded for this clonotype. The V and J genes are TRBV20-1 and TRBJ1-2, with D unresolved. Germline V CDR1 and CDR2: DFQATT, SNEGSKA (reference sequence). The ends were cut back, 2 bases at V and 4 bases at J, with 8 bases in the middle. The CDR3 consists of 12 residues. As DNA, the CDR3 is TGCAGTGCTAGACTTTCGGCCTATGGCTACACCTTC. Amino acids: CSARLSAYGYTF.

The CDR3 sequence: CASSQVLAGGHSDTQYF. CDR3 sequence (DNA): TGTGCCAGCAGCCAAGTACTAGCGGGGGGGCACTCAGATACGCAGTATTTT. This chain links TRBV4-2 with TRBJ2-3; 13 bases line up with TRBD2. This CDR3 is 17 amino acids long. Losses at the gene ends were 1 base for V and 4 bases for J; bases not matched to a gene: 5. Germline lookup yields CDR1 LGHNA and CDR2 YNFKEQ.

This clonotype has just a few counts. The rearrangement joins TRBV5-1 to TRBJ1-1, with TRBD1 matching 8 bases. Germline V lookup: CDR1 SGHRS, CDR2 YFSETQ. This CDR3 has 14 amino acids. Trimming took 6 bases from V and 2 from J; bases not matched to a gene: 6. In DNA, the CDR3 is TGCGCCAGCACACCTGGACAGGGAAACACTGAAGCTTTCTTT. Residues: CASTPGQGNTEAFF.

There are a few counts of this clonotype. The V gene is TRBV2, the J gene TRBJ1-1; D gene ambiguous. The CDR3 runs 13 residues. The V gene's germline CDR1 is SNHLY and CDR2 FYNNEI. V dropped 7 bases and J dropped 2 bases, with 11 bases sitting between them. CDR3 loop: CASKIEENTEAFF. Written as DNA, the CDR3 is TGTGCCAGCAAAATCGAGGAAAACACTGAAGCTTTCTTT.

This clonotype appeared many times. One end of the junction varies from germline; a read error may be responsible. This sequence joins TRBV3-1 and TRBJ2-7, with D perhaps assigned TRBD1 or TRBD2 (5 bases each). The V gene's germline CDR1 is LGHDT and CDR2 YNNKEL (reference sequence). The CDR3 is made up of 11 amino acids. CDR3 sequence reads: CASSLAGTQLF. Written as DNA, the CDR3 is TGTGCCAGCAGCCTTGCCGGGACCCAACTCTTC.